The next 22 T cell receptor beta chains were all read from a single sample in a study of OX40 agonist ivuxolimab in advanced cancers. The receptor library was made with the immunoSEQ multiplex PCR assay. The table comes from immuneACCESS by way of TCRdb, which keeps in-frame sequences with V and J called. Part of the clones is missing from these tables; in studies checked, under half for an unresolved V gene and the rest for unknown reasons. The table for this sample lists more than 70,000 clones; roughly 85% of them were counted only once. 0.53% of the sample lies in the top ten. The sequencing used CD4+ or CD8+ T cells sorted from blood, collected in a trial of the OX40 agonist ivuxolimab. These receptors all come from an adult with an advanced solid tumor such as melanoma, head and neck, liver or kidney cancer.

This clone has just a few counts. The V and J genes are TRBV19 and TRBJ2-6, with no clear D. V lost 7 bases to trimming and J lost 2 bases, with 9 bases between them. Germline V gene sequence: CDR1 LNHDA, CDR2 SQIVND (reference sequence). The CDR3 is 14 amino acids. CDR3 nucleotide sequence: TGTGCCAGTAAAGGTGGAACTGGGGCCAACGTCCTGACTTTC. Translated: CASKGGTGANVLTF.

The chain links TRBV19 to TRBJ1-2, with D perhaps TRBD1 (6 bases). The germline V gene encodes CDR1 LNHDA and CDR2 SQIVND (reference sequence). Trimming cost V 7 bases and J 0 bases, with 12 bases left between them. CDR3 length: 14 residues. CDR3 sequence: CASIRTAANYGYTF. The CDR3, as DNA: TGTGCCAGTATCAGGACAGCAGCTAACTATGGCTACACCTTC. Looking up the rest from reference TRBV19 and TRBJ1-2 gives the full variable domain: DGGITQSPKYLFRKEGQNVTLSCEQNLNHDAMYWYRQDPGQGLRLIYYSQIVNDFQKGDIAEGYSVSREKKESFPLTVTSAQKNPTAFYLCASIRTAANYGYTFGSGTRLTVV.

This chain links TRBV9 with TRBJ2-3; TRBD2 aligns across 11 bases. The CDR3 has 16 residues. Germline V CDR1 and CDR2: SGDLS, YYNGEE. V lost 0 bases to trimming and J lost 4 bases; unmatched junction nucleotides: 4. Here the CDR3 DNA reads TGTGCCAGCAGCGTAGCGGTAGCGGGAGGGGCAGATACGCAGTATTTT. Translated: CASSVAVAGGADTQYF.

The genes are TRBV29-1 and TRBJ1-3, with unresolved D. This CDR3 is 14 amino acids long. CDR1 is SQVTM, CDR2 ANQGSEA, per germline. V was shortened by 7 bases and J by 0 bases, with 13 bases between the two germline ends. The CDR3 region has the DNA TGCAGCGCCCGCCCCGAGAGCTCTGGAAACACCATATATTTT. Translated, it gives CSARPESSGNTIYF.

This chain joins TRBV30 and TRBJ1-2; possible D gene TRBD1, 5 bases. From germline, CDR1 is GTSNPN and CDR2 SVGIG (reference sequence). The CDR3 is 13 amino acids. Trimming pared 2 bases from V and 8 bases from J, leaving 15 bases between. CDR3 sequence (DNA): TGTGCCTGGAGTCCCGGGGGGTCGTGGGGCTACACCTTC. This sequence encodes CAWSPGGSWGYTF.

This chain links TRBV28 with TRBJ1-3; no firm D call. Trimming removed 2 bases from V and 0 bases from J, with 11 bases in between. This CDR3 has 16 residues. Germline CDR1 is MDHEN and CDR2 is SYDVKM. The CDR3: CASSLGLPSSGNTIYF. In DNA form, the CDR3 reads TGTGCCAGCAGTTTAGGGTTGCCGAGCTCTGGAAACACCATATATTTT.

This chain uses TRBV27 with TRBJ1-4; 10 nucleotides align to TRBD1. With 10 bases clipped from V and 2 bases from J, the junction kept 10 bases outside the gene matches. From germline, CDR1 is MNHEY and CDR2 SMNVEV (reference sequence). The CDR3 covers 16 residues. CDR3 nucleotides: TGTGCCACCAAACCGGACAGGGGGACGACTAATGAAAAACTGTTTTTT. It is translated as CATKPDRGTTNEKLFF.

The CDR3 is CASSSTGGRYEQYF. The CDR3 DNA reads as TGTGCCAGCAGCTCTACAGGGGGCCGGTACGAGCAGTACTTC. The chain is built from TRBV14 and TRBJ2-7; TRBD1 aligns across 9 bases. CDR1 is SGHDN and CDR2 is FVKESK in the germline V gene. Losses at the gene ends were 5 bases for V and 4 bases for J; bases not matched to a gene: 6. This CDR3 has 14 residues. The variable domain in full, completed from reference TRBV14 and TRBJ2-7, reads EAGVTQFPSHSVIEKGQTVTLRCDPISGHDNLYWYRRVMGKEIKFLLHFVKESKQDESGMPNNRFLAERTGGTYSTLKVQPAELEDSGVYFCASSSTGGRYEQYFGPGTRLTVT.

V gene TRBV4-2 combines with J gene TRBJ2-5, with 14 nucleotides matching TRBD2. V gave up 4 bases and J gave up 5 bases; unmatched junction bases: 12. The CDR3 sequence is 18 residues long. Germline V gene lookup returns CDR1 LGHNA and CDR2 YNFKEQ. The CDR3 spells CASSLGTSGSGTGETQYF. DNA for the CDR3: TGTGCCAGCAGCCTCGGGACTAGCGGGAGTGGGACGGGGGAGACCCAGTACTTC.

This chain connects TRBV29-1 to TRBJ1-2, with D perhaps TRBD1 (5 bases). Trimming left V 4 bases short and J 4 bases short, with 10 bases between. Per germline, CDR1 SQVTM and CDR2 ANQGSEA. This CDR3 is 12 amino acids long. DNA for the CDR3: TGCAGCGTTGGGGGCTTCAGCTATGGCTACACCTTC. Its protein product is CSVGGFSYGYTF. The full variable domain, rest sourced from reference TRBV29-1 and TRBJ1-2, is SAVISQKPSRDICQRGTSLTIQCQVDSQVTMMFWYRQQPGQSLTLIATANQGSEATYESGFVIDKFPISRPNLTFSTLTVSNMSPEDSSIYLCSVGGFSYGYTFGSGTRLTVV.

V usage is TRBV5-1 and J usage is TRBJ2-2; 8 bases align to TRBD1. This CDR3 is built from 14 residues. Germline assignment: CDR1 SGHRS and CDR2 YFSETQ. With V trimmed by 5 bases and J by 9 bases, 9 bases remained unmatched. The DNA for the CDR3 is TGCGCCAGCAGTGCCGGGACAGGAGACCGGGAGCTGTTTTTT. Its protein is CASSAGTGDRELFF.

CDR3 DNA sequence: TGTGCCAGCAGCCAAGATAGGACAACTGATCAGCCCCAGCATTTT. This translates into CASSQDRTTDQPQHF. The chain carries TRBV4-2 and TRBJ1-5; D possibly corresponds to TRBD1 (5 bases). Trimming took off 0 bases at V and 5 bases at J, with 11 bases between the two ends. CDR1 is LGHNA, CDR2 YNFKEQ, per germline. The CDR3 has 15 residues.

The chain links TRBV6-5 to TRBJ1-5; tentatively, D is TRBD1 (5 bases). V was pared by 0 bases and J by 10 bases, with 10 bases between. The germline V gene has CDR1 MNHEY and CDR2 SVGAGI. This CDR3 has 13 amino acids. In nucleotides, the CDR3 is TGTGCCAGCAGTTACTCGGCGGGGGAACCCCAGCATTTT. Residues: CASSYSAGEPQHF.

The chain couples TRBV15 to TRBJ2-2; 7 bases match TRBD1. The CDR3 consists of 16 residues. The germline V gene has CDR1 LNHNV and CDR2 YYDKDF (reference sequence). The V and J ends lost 1 base and 6 bases, in that order; junction bases with no gene match: 8. The CDR3 DNA is TGTGCCACCAGCAGAGGAAGGGGGACAGCGGCCGGGGAGCTGTTTTTT. This codes for CATSRGRGTAAGELFF.

The rearrangement uses TRBV5-1 and TRBJ1-2, with D possibly matching TRBD1 (5 bases). The germline gives CDR1 SGHRS, CDR2 YFSETQ. The V and J ends lost 5 bases and 4 bases respectively, with 15 bases between them. This CDR3 is 14 amino acids long. The CDR3 DNA sequence: TGCGCCAGCAGGCAGGGACGGAGTGGCTATGGCTACACCTTC. Translating it yields CASRQGRSGYGYTF. Full variable domain (outside the CDR3, taken from reference TRBV5-1 and TRBJ1-2): KAGVTQTPRYLIKTRGQQVTLSCSPISGHRSVSWYQQTPGQGLQFLFEYFSETQRNKGNFPGRFSGRQFSNSRSEMNVSTLELGDSALYLCASRQGRSGYGYTFGSGTRLTVV.

The genes are TRBV6-1 and TRBJ2-7, with 7 positions matching TRBD1. The CDR3 totals 14 residues. V trimming: 4 bases; J trimming: 5 bases; junction bases outside the gene matches: 8. Per the germline V gene, CDR1 is MNHNS and CDR2 is SASEGT. CDR3 region: CASSADRSPDEQYF. CDR3 nucleotide sequence: TGTGCCAGCAGTGCGGACAGGTCCCCAGACGAGCAGTACTTC.

This chain uses TRBV7-9 with TRBJ2-3; D call uncertain. Germline CDR1 and CDR2: SEHNR and FQNEAQ (reference sequence). The CDR3 totals 12 residues. Trimming removed 8 bases from V and 2 bases from J, with 8 bases in between. The CDR3: CASGPNTDTQYF. CDR3 in DNA: TGTGCCAGCGGTCCCAACACAGATACGCAGTATTTT.

The V call is TRBV4-1, the J call TRBJ2-3, with 15 positions matching TRBD2. The CDR3 covers 20 residues. Trimming at V came to 3 bases and at J to 5 bases, leaving 15 bases not matched to a gene. CDR1 and CDR2 from the germline V gene are MGHRA and YSYEKL. The chain's CDR3 is CASSHGTLGLAGGVLDTQYF. The CDR3 DNA reads as TGCGCCAGCAGCCATGGTACCCTTGGACTAGCGGGGGGGGTGTTAGATACGCAGTATTTT.

This chain connects TRBV19 to TRBJ1-5, with D hard to call. V dropped 7 bases and J dropped 0 bases, with 13 bases sitting between them. The CDR3 covers 15 residues. The germline V gene has CDR1 LNHDA and CDR2 SQIVND (reference sequence). The CDR3 coding sequence is TGTGCCAGTAAGGCGGGGTATTATAGCAATCAGCCCCAGCATTTT. This sequence encodes CASKAGYYSNQPQHF.

The V call is TRBV12-5, the J call TRBJ2-1; 8 nucleotides align to TRBD1. This CDR3 is built from 13 residues. The germline V gene encodes CDR1 LGHNT and CDR2 FRNRAP. J gave up 8 bases and V 6 bases, and 6 bases lay outside the gene matches. The CDR3 DNA reads as TGTGCTAGTGGGCTGGACAGGGACGATGAGCAGTTCTTC. Its protein product is CASGLDRDDEQFF. The variable domain in full, completed from reference TRBV12-5 and TRBJ2-1, reads DARVTQTPRHKVTEMGQEVTMRCQPILGHNTVFWYRQTMMQGLELLAYFRNRAPLDDSGMPKDRFSAEMPDATLATLKIQPSEPRDSAVYFCASGLDRDDEQFFGPGTRLTVL.

The V call is TRBV2, the J call TRBJ2-7; the D is unclear. Per the germline V gene, CDR1 is SNHLY and CDR2 is FYNNEI. The germline V and J ends were trimmed by 6 bases and 5 bases, with 11 bases remaining between them. This CDR3 comprises 12 residues. DNA of the CDR3: TGTGCCAGCAGCCTCGAACTTCACGAGCAGTACTTC. Its translation: CASSLELHEQYF.

This sequence joins TRBV5-1 and TRBJ2-1, with D hard to call. The V end was cut by 4 bases, the J end by 4 bases, with 12 bases between. Germline V gene data show CDR1 as SGHRS and CDR2 as YFSETQ. The CDR3 is 14 amino acids. CDR3 coding DNA: TGCGCCAGCAGCCTTTACACTGGATACAATGAGCAGTTCTTC. Amino acid sequence: CASSLYTGYNEQFF.